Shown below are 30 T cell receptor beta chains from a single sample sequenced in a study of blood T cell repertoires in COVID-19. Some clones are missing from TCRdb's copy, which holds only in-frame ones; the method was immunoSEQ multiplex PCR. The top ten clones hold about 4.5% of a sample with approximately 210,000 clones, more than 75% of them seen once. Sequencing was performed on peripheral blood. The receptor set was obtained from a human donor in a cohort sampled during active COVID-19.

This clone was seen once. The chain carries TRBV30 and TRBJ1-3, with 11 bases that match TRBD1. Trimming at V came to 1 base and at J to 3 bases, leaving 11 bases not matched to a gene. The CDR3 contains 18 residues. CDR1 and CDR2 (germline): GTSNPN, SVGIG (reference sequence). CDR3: CAWSAGQGAVRLGNTIYF. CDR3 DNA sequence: TGTGCCTGGAGTGCAGGACAGGGGGCTGTGAGGCTTGGAAACACCATATATTTT.

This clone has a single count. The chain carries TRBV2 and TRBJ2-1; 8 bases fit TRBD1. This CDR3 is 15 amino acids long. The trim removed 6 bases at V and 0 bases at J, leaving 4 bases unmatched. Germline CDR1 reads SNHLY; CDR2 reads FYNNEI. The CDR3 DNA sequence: TGTGCCAGCAGCGGAGACAGGGGCTCCTACAATGAGCAGTTCTTC. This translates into CASSGDRGSYNEQFF.

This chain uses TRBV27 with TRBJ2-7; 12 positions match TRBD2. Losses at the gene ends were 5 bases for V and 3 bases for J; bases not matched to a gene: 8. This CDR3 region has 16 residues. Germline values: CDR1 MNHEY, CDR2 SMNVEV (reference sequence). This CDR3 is CASSLTGTSGFYEQYF. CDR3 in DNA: TGTGCCAGCAGTCTCACCGGGACTAGCGGGTTCTACGAGCAGTACTTC.

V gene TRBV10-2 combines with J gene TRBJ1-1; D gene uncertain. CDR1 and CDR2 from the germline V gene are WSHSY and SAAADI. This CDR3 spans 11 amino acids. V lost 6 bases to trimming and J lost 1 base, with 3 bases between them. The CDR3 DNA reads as TGCGCCAGCAGACAGAACACTGAAGCTTTCTTT. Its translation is CASRQNTEAFF.

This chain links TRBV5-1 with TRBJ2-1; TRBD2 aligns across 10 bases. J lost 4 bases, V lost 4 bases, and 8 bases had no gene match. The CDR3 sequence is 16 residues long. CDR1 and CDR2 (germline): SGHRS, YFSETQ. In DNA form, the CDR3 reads TGCGCCAGCAGCCCCGGAGCGGGGGGGAATTACAATGAGCAGTTCTTC. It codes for CASSPGAGGNYNEQFF.

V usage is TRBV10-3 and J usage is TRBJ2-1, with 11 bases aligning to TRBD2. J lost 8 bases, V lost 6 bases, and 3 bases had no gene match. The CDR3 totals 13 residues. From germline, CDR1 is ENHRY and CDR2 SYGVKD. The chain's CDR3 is CAIRTSGIDEQFF. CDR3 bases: TGTGCCATCAGGACTAGCGGGATCGATGAGCAGTTCTTC.

The CDR3 bases are TGTGCCAGCAGCTTATCAAATGGAGTCGGGGAGCTGTTTTTT. Residues: CASSLSNGVGELFF. This chain links TRBV7-9 with TRBJ2-2, with D uncertain. CDR1 SEHNR and CDR2 FQNEAQ come from the germline V gene (reference sequence). Between the trimmed V and J ends, which lost 2 bases and 7 bases, there was a span of 11 bases. The CDR3 consists of 14 residues.

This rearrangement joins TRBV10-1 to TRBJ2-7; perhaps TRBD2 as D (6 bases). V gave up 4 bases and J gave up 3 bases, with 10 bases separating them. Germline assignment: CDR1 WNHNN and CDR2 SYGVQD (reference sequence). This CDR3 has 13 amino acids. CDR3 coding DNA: TGCGCCAGCAGTGGCGGGGTTGACTACGAGCAGTACTTC. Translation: CASSGGVDYEQYF.

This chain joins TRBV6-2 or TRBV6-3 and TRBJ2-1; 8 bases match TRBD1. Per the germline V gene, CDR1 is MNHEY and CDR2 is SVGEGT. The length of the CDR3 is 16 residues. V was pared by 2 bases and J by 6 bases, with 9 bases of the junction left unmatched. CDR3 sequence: CASSYPYGTGLNEQFF. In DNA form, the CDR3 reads TGTGCCAGCAGTTACCCTTACGGGACAGGTCTCAATGAGCAGTTCTTC.

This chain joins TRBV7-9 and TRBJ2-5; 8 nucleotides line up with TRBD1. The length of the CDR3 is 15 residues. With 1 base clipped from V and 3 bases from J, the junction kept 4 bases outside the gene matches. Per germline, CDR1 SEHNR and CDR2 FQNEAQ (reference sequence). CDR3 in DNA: TGTGCCAGCAGCTTAGGGACAGGGTGGGAAGAGACCCAGTACTTC. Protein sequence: CASSLGTGWEETQYF.

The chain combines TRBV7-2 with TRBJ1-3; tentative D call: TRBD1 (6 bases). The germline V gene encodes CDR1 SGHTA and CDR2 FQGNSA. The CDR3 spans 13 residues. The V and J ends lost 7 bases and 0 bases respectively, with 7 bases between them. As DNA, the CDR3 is TGTGCCAGCAAACAGGGCTCTGGAAACACCATATATTTT. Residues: CASKQGSGNTIYF. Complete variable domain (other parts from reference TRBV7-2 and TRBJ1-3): GAGVSQSPSNKVTEKGKDVELRCDPISGHTALYWYRQSLGQGLEFLIYFQGNSAPDKSGLPSDRFSAERTGGSVSTLTIQRTQQEDSAVYLCASKQGSGNTIYFGEGSWLTVV.

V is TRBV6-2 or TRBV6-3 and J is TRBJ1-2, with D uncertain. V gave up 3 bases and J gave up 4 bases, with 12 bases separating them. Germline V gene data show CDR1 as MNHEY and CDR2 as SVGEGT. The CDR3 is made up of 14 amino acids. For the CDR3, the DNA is TGTGCCAGCAGTTATAGGAGGACCGCCTATGGCTACACCTTC. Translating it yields CASSYRRTAYGYTF.

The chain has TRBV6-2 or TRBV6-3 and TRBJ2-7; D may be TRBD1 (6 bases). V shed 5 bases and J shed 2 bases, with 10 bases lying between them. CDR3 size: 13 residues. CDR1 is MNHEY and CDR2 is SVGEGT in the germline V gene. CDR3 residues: CASSPGQTYEQYF. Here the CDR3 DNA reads TGTGCCAGCAGTCCGGGACAAACCTACGAGCAGTACTTC.

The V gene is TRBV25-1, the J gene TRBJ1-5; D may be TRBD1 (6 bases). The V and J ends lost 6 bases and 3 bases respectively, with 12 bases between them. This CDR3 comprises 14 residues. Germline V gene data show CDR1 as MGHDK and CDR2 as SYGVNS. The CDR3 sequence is CASRGQPDNQPQHF. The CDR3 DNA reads TGTGCCAGCAGAGGACAGCCTGACAATCAGCCCCAGCATTTT. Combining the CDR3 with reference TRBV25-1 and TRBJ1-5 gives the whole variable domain EADIYQTPRYLVIGTGKKITLECSQTMGHDKMYWYQQDPGMELHLIHYSYGVNSTEKGDLSSESTVSRIRTEHFPLTLESARPSHTSQYLCASRGQPDNQPQHFGDGTRLSIL.

CDR3 residues: CASSFRTGGEKLFF. The CDR3 bases are TGTGCCAGCAGCTTCCGGACAGGGGGCGAAAAACTGTTTTTT. This sequence joins TRBV5-5 and TRBJ1-4, with 11 bases lining up with TRBD1. Germline V CDR1 and CDR2: SGHKS, YYEKEE (reference sequence). The CDR3 totals 14 residues. V lost 2 bases to trimming and J lost 8 bases; unmatched junction nucleotides: 2.

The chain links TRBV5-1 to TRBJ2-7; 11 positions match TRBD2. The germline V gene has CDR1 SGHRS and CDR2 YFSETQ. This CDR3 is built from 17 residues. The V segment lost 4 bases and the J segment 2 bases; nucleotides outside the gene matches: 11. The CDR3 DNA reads TGCGCCAGCAGCCTGGAAGGGGGACTAGCGGCTACCTACGAGCAGTACTTC. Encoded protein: CASSLEGGLAATYEQYF. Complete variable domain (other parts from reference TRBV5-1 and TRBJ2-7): KAGVTQTPRYLIKTRGQQVTLSCSPISGHRSVSWYQQTPGQGLQFLFEYFSETQRNKGNFPGRFSGRQFSNSRSEMNVSTLELGDSALYLCASSLEGGLAATYEQYFGPGTRLTVT.

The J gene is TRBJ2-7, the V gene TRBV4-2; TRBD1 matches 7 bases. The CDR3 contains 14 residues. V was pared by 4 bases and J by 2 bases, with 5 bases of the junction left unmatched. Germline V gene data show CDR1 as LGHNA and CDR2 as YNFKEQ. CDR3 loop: CASSPGTAPYEQYF. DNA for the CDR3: TGTGCCAGCAGCCCCGGGACAGCTCCCTACGAGCAGTACTTC.

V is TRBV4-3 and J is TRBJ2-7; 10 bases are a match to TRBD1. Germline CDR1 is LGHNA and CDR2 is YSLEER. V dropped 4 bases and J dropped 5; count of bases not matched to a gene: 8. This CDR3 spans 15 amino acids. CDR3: CASSRGTGASHEQYF. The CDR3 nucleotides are TGCGCCAGCAGCCGCGGGACAGGGGCTTCCCACGAGCAGTACTTC.

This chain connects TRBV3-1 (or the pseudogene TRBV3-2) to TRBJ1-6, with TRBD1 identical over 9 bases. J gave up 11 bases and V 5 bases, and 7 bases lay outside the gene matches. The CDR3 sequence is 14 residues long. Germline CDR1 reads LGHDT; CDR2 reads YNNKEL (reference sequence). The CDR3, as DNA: TGTGCCAGCAGCTTAGGGGGACAGGGAACACCCCTCCACTTT. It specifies CASSLGGQGTPLHF.

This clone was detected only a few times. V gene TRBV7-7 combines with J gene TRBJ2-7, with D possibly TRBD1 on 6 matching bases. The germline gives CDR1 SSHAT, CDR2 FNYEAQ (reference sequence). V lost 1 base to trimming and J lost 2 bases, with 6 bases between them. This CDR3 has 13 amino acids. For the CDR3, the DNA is TGTGCCAGCAGCTTAGGGGACACCTACGAGCAGTACTTC. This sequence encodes CASSLGDTYEQYF. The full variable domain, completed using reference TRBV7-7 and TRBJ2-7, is GAGVSQSPRYKVTKRGQDVTLRCDPISSHATLYWYQQALGQGPEFLTYFNYEAQPDKSGLPSDRFSAERPEGSISTLTIQRTEQRDSAMYRCASSLGDTYEQYFGPGTRLTVT.

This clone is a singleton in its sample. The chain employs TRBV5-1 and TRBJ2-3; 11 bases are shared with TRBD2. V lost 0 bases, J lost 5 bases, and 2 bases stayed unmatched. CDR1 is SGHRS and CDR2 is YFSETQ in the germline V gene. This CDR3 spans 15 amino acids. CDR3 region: CASSLDLAGGDTQYF. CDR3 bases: TGCGCCAGCAGCTTGGATCTAGCGGGGGGAGATACGCAGTATTTT.

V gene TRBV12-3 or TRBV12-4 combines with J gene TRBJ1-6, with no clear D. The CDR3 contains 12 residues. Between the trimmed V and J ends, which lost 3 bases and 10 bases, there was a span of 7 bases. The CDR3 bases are TGTGCCAGCAGTTTGGAGGGATCACCCCTCCACTTT. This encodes CASSLEGSPLHF.

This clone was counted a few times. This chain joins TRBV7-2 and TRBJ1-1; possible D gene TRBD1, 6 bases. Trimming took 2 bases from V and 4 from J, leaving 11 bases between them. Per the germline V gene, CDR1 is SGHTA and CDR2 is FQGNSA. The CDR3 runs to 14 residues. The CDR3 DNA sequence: TGTGCCAGCAGCTTATTCCAGGGGTCCACTGAAGCTTTCTTT. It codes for CASSLFQGSTEAFF.

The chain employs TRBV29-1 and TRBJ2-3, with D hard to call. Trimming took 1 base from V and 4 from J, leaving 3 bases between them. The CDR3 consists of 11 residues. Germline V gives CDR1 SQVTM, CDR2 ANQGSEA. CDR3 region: CSVEAPDTQYF. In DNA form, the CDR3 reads TGCAGCGTTGAAGCTCCAGATACGCAGTATTTT.

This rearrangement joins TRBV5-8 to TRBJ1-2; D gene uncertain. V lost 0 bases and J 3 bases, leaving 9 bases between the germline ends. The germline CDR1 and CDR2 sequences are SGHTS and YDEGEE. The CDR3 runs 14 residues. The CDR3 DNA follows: TGTGCCAGCAGCTTGGAGGGAGGCGACTATGGCTACACCTTC. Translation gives CASSLEGGDYGYTF.

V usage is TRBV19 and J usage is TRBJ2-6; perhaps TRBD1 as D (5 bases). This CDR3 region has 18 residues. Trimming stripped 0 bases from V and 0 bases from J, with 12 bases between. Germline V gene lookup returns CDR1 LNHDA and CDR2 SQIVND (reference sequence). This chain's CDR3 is CASSIESGMYSGANVLTF. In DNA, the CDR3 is TGTGCCAGTAGTATAGAGTCAGGGATGTACTCTGGGGCCAACGTCCTGACTTTC. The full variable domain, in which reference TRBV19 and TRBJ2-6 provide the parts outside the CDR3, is DGGITQSPKYLFRKEGQNVTLSCEQNLNHDAMYWYRQDPGQGLRLIYYSQIVNDFQKGDIAEGYSVSREKKESFPLTVTSAQKNPTAFYLCASSIESGMYSGANVLTFGAGSRLTVL.

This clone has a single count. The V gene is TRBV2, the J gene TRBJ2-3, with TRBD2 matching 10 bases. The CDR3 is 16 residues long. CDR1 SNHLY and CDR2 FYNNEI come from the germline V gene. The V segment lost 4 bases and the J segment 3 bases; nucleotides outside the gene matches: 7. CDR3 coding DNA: TGTGCCAGCAGTGTAGGGCAGCGGGGGGGAACAGATACGCAGTATTTT. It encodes CASSVGQRGGTDTQYF.

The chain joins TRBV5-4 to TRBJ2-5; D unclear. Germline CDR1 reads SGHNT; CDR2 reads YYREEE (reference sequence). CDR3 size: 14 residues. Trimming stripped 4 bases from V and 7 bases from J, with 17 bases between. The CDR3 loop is CASSLTTPGGTQYF. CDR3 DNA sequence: TGTGCCAGCAGCCTAACGACCCCCGGCGGGACCCAGTACTTC.

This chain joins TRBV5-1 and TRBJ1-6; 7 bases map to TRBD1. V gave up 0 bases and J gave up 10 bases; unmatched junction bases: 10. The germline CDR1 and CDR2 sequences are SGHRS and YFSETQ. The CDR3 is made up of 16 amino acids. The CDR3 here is CASSLAPTGQVSPLHF. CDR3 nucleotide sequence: TGCGCCAGCAGCTTGGCTCCGACAGGGCAGGTCTCACCCCTCCACTTT.

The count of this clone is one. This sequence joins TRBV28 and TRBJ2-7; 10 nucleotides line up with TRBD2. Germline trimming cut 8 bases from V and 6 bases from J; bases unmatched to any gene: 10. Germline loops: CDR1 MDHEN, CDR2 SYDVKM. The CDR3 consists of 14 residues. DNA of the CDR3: TGTGCCAGCCGAGGTGGGACTAGCGCAGGCGAGCAGTACTTC. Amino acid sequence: CASRGGTSAGEQYF.